Following are 19 T cell receptor beta chains from one sample sequenced in a study of blood T cell repertoires in COVID-19. Clones were sequenced by immunoSEQ multiplex PCR, and TCRdb holds only the in-frame ones, with some missing. This table holds about 150,000 clones, roughly 83% found once. Sequences were obtained from peripheral blood. The receptor source for this set is a man between 18 and 29 years old with active or convalescent COVID-19.

This chain joins TRBV6-5 and TRBJ2-7; 8 nucleotides match TRBD2. With V trimmed by 5 bases and J by 4 bases, 10 bases remained unmatched. The germline V gene encodes CDR1 MNHEY and CDR2 SVGAGI. The CDR3 runs to 15 residues. CDR3 sequence (DNA): TGTGCCAGCAGTCCCGGTGGCGGGGGGCTTTACGAGCAGTACTTC. Encoded protein: CASSPGGGGLYEQYF.

The rearrangement uses TRBV5-1 and TRBJ2-5; 13 nucleotides match TRBD2. CDR1 is SGHRS and CDR2 is YFSETQ in the germline V gene. V shed 1 base and J 4 bases; nucleotides not matched to a gene: 1. CDR3 size: 15 residues. CDR3 sequence: CASSLRLAGGETQYF. CDR3 DNA sequence: TGCGCCAGCAGCTTGCGACTAGCGGGGGGAGAGACCCAGTACTTC.

The chain combines TRBV29-1 with TRBJ2-6, with 7 positions matching TRBD1. The length of the CDR3 is 15 residues. The germline gives CDR1 SQVTM, CDR2 ANQGSEA. Trimming removed 5 bases from V and 3 bases from J; junction bases left unmatched: 7. CDR3 nucleotides: TGCAGCGTTACAGGGGTGGAAATTGGGGCCAACGTCCTGACTTTC. As protein: CSVTGVEIGANVLTF.

The chain carries TRBV5-4 and TRBJ2-1; 10 nucleotides line up with TRBD2. V lost 2 bases, J lost 5 bases, and 4 bases stayed unmatched. From germline, CDR1 is SGHNT and CDR2 YYREEE (reference sequence). There are 15 residues in the CDR3. This CDR3 reads CASSFRTSGHNEQFF. For the CDR3, the DNA is TGTGCCAGCAGCTTTCGGACTAGCGGACACAATGAGCAGTTCTTC.

The V and J genes are TRBV6-6 and TRBJ1-6; D is unresolved. Trimming took off 4 bases at V and 10 bases at J, with 8 bases between the two ends. Looked up from germline, CDR1 is MNHNY and CDR2 is SVGAGI (reference sequence). The CDR3 loop spans 12 amino acids. CDR3 region: CASSWQQSPLHF. In nucleotides, the CDR3 is TGTGCCAGCAGTTGGCAACAGTCACCCCTCCACTTT.

The V gene is TRBV15, the J gene TRBJ2-5, with 7 bases fitting TRBD2. The germline V gene has CDR1 LNHNV and CDR2 YYDKDF (reference sequence). V dropped 1 base and J dropped 1; count of bases not matched to a gene: 3. The CDR3 runs 15 residues. The CDR3 sequence is CATSRVSSGQETQYF. The CDR3 nucleotides are TGTGCCACCAGCAGAGTTTCTAGCGGCCAAGAGACCCAGTACTTC.

The rearrangement uses TRBV5-1 and TRBJ2-3; 15 bases are a match to TRBD2. Trimming cost V 0 bases and J 2 bases; bases outside gene matches: 10. The CDR3 length is 20 residues. Germline-derived CDR1 and CDR2 are SGHRS and YFSETQ. Here the CDR3 DNA reads TGCGCCAGCAGCTTGGTTGTCCCGGGACTAGCGGGGGGATCCACAGATACGCAGTATTTT. It codes for CASSLVVPGLAGGSTDTQYF.

The chain recombines TRBV5-8 with TRBJ2-3; 9 bases line up with TRBD2. Trimming took 2 bases from V and 4 from J; bases not matched to a gene: 5. CDR1 SGHTS and CDR2 YDEGEE come from the germline V gene. This CDR3 is built from 15 residues. CDR3 amino acids: CASSLPGLASDTQYF. CDR3 sequence (DNA): TGTGCCAGCAGCTTACCGGGACTAGCCTCAGATACGCAGTATTTT.

The chain uses TRBV27 and TRBJ2-1, with 7 bases fitting TRBD2. V lost 4 bases to trimming and J lost 3 bases; unmatched junction nucleotides: 9. CDR3 size: 16 residues. Germline CDR1 and CDR2: MNHEY and SMNVEV (reference sequence). CDR3 bases: TGTGCCAGCAGTTACCGGGACTACTTCGGCTACAATGAGCAGTTCTTC. Protein: CASSYRDYFGYNEQFF.

The genes are TRBV7-9 and TRBJ2-7; 8 bases match TRBD1. This CDR3 contains 14 residues. CDR1 is SEHNR and CDR2 is FQNEAQ in the germline V gene (reference sequence). V shed 4 bases and J 4 bases; nucleotides not matched to a gene: 6. The CDR3 here is CASSSPRTGYEQYF. For the CDR3, the DNA is TGTGCCAGCAGCTCACCCCGGACAGGGTACGAGCAGTACTTC.

This clone was seen a handful of times. The chain combines TRBV10-1 with TRBJ2-1; D is undetermined. The CDR3 is 16 amino acids. Germline CDR1 and CDR2: WNHNN and SYGVQD (reference sequence). V was cut by 9 bases and J by 2 bases, with 20 bases left in between. CDR3 amino acids: CASPIQERKPYNEQFF. In DNA, the CDR3 is TGCGCCAGTCCGATCCAAGAGCGAAAGCCCTACAATGAGCAGTTCTTC.

The chain carries TRBV30 and TRBJ1-2, with D unclear. The CDR3 is 10 residues long. Germline V CDR1 and CDR2: GTSNPN, SVGIG (reference sequence). The ends were cut back, 8 bases at V and 4 bases at J, with 8 bases in the middle. The CDR3 loop reads CALELYGYTF. CDR3 nucleotides: TGTGCCCTAGAACTCTATGGCTACACCTTC. Drawing the rest from reference TRBV30 and TRBJ1-2, the complete variable domain is SQTIHQWPATLVQPVGSPLSLECTVEGTSNPNLYWYRQAAGRGLQLLFYSVGIGQISSEVPQNLSASRPQDRQFILSSKKLLLSDSGFYLCALELYGYTFGSGTRLTVV.

The V gene is TRBV4-3, the J gene TRBJ1-3; 9 bases match TRBD1. Germline values: CDR1 LGHNA, CDR2 YSLEER. V lost 0 bases to trimming and J lost 11 bases; unmatched junction nucleotides: 5. The CDR3 length is 14 residues. The CDR3 bases are TGCGCCAGCAGCCAAGAGTTCACAGGGGGCCCCATATATTTT. Protein sequence: CASSQEFTGGPIYF.

The rearrangement joins TRBV7-3 to TRBJ2-1, with a weak D call TRBD2 (5 bases). This CDR3 is 12 amino acids long. Trimming stripped 5 bases from V and 13 bases from J, with 15 bases between. Germline V gene sequence: CDR1 SGHTA, CDR2 FQGTGA. The chain's CDR3 is CASSVKSGSQFF. The CDR3 region has the DNA TGTGCCAGCAGCGTTAAATCGGGGTCCCAGTTCTTC. Based on the CDR3 plus reference TRBV7-3 and TRBJ2-1, the full variable domain is GAGVSQTPSNKVTEKGKYVELRCDPISGHTALYWYRQSLGQGPEFLIYFQGTGAADDSGLPNDRFFAVRPEGSVSTLKIQRTERGDSAVYLCASSVKSGSQFFGPGTRLTVL.

J is TRBJ2-3 and V is TRBV28; TRBD2 might be the D (6 bases). The CDR3 has 17 residues. V was clipped by 2 bases and J by 4 bases, with 19 bases between them. In germline, CDR1 is MDHEN, CDR2 SYDVKM. CDR3 sequence: CASSLEGSGELADTQYF. The CDR3 region has the DNA TGTGCCAGCAGTTTAGAGGGTAGCGGAGAGTTGGCAGATACGCAGTATTTT.

The rearrangement joins TRBV18 to TRBJ1-1, with D unresolved. Germline CDR1 is KGHSH and CDR2 is LQKENI. V was shortened by 2 bases and J by 3 bases, with 13 bases between the two germline ends. The CDR3 has 15 amino acids. As DNA, the CDR3 is TGTGCCAGCTCACCATATGCCGCTTCGGACACTGAAGCTTTCTTT. The encoded protein is CASSPYAASDTEAFF.

The rearrangement joins TRBV7-2 to TRBJ1-1; no clear D. Germline lookup yields CDR1 SGHTA and CDR2 FQGNSA. The V end lost 6 bases, the J end lost 0 bases, and 11 bases lay between the germline ends. This CDR3 has 14 amino acids. DNA of the CDR3: TGTGCCAGCAGTCCGAGAAGAATGAACACTGAAGCTTTCTTT. It yields the protein CASSPRRMNTEAFF.

The rearrangement links TRBV25-1 to TRBJ1-3; TRBD1 matches 8 bases. The CDR3 spans 15 residues. Germline lookup yields CDR1 MGHDK and CDR2 SYGVNS. V dropped 5 bases and J dropped 4; count of bases not matched to a gene: 7. CDR3 bases: TGTGCCAGCAGTCCTGACAGGGGAGCGGGAAACACCATATATTTT. As protein: CASSPDRGAGNTIYF.

The rearrangement links TRBV7-9 to TRBJ1-2, with a weak D call TRBD1 (5 bases). V dropped 2 bases and J dropped 8 bases, with 9 bases sitting between them. The CDR3 runs to 12 residues. Looked up from germline, CDR1 is SEHNR and CDR2 is FQNEAQ (reference sequence). The CDR3 DNA reads TGTGCCAGCAGCTTAAGTCGGGGGGGCTACACCTTC. This translates into CASSLSRGGYTF.